This T cell receptor (beta chain) derives from a study of blood T cell repertoires in COVID-19. Study summary: Samples representing acute and convalescent COVID-19 were sourced from the United States, Italy and Spain. T cells, B-cell-depleted T cells, or PBMCs provided the cDNA or gDNA that served as material.

Authors' data handling: Researchers report that nucleated cell counts were estimated from reference gene primer amplification. TCRdb's copy holds only in-frame clones and misses some; the assay was immunoSEQ multiplex PCR. Clone size and the V and J calls come from that table; the DNA yielded D and trimming. This table holds about 24,000 clones, 92% found once. The CDR3 is 14 amino acids. Germline V CDR1 and CDR2: LNHNV, YYDKDF (reference sequence). Trimming left V 6 bases short and J 8 bases short, with 17 bases between. This receptor was obtained from an older man with active COVID-19. This sequence joins TRBV15 and TRBJ2-1; the D gene is possibly TRBD2 (5 bases). The sample comprised peripheral blood. DNA for the CDR3: TGTGCCACCAGACGAGACGCTAGCATCGATGAGCAGTTCTTC. It specifies CATRRDASIDEQFF.